The rows below give T cell receptor beta chains drawn from one sample of a study of T cell repertoires in cytomegalovirus infection. TCRdb independently ran MiXCR on the reads; one entry per CDR3 protein. The sample contains some 600,000 distinct CDR3 sequences, 20% to 30% of which appear only once. The sample consisted of CD8+ T cells from PBMCs. The receptors derive from a human donor in good health (CMV status not recorded). Some clones in this sample may be carry-over from other donors' samples. CDR3s leave out the opening cysteine and the closing phenylalanine or tryptophan. The size entry is marked missing in some rows and otherwise reads once, few, many or a size class.

V gene | clone size | CDR3 protein
TRBV18 | few | ASSPPTQGTNSPLH
TRBV2 | . | ASRTGWGLVRETQY
TRBV5-1 | . | ASSRGALYNEQF
TRBV28 | . | ARCLGGPITNSGNTIY
TRBV12-3/TRBV12-4 | . | ASSLGRVEQY
TRBV11-2 | . | ASGGPPDTQY
TRBV29-1 | . | SATQGTGTEAF
TRBV5-1 | . | ASSSPDGASYEQY
TRBV20-1 | . | SASTVGATLGYGYT
TRBV10-1 | . | ASSELRTGGYGYT
TRBV7-9 | few | ASSPGVTDYTGELF
TRBV12-3/TRBV12-4 | few | ASSLYRQDYGYT
TRBV5-4 | . | ASSPGTLGQSGANVLT
TRBV7-2 | many | ASIPNNIQGDEWDTQY
TRBV11-2 | many | ASSPGGVPGQF
TRBV2 | few | ASSDGGQTGVIWNEQF
TRBV7-6 | many | ASSLGRDYEQY
TRBV5-6 | . | ASSFSLGGATQY
TRBV7-8 | . | ASSLADLRTEAF
TRBV7-6 | many | ASSLEVRLEQY
TRBV6-2/TRBV6-3 | . | ASSYIQGDQPQH
TRBV7-6 | few | ASSLGAFSPYNEQF
TRBV6-5 | . | ASSATAAGTGELF
TRBV7-9 | . | ASTPVGSGEKLF
TRBV27 | many | ASSTGQNTGELF
TRBV4-1 | many | ASSQPSGGPDNEQF
TRBV2 | few | ASPQTGLNGYT
TRBV7-9 | few | ASSLAHQPQH
TRBV7-2 | few | ASSLLQGAETQY
TRBV2 | . | ASSEERQGATNEKLF
TRBV7-9 | few | ASSLGSIPGNTEAF
TRBV5-5 | . | ASSFRDRSAYNEQF
TRBV7-8 | many | ASSIRGTGELF
TRBV28 | . | ASSLSQQDYGYT
TRBV27 | many | ASRPWRGPEDTQY
TRBV29-1 | . | SVLDPSGYGYT
TRBV7-9 | many | ASSLANGGANEQF
TRBV7-8 | many | ASSTGGQGSYNEQF
TRBV7-2 | many | ASSFRLAGTDTQY
TRBV19 | . | ASSTTEWAHNQPQH
TRBV6-4 | . | ASSAAAGGNTEAF
TRBV2 | . | ASSEYSSVDQETQY
TRBV7-8 | many | ASSSYREVLEETQY
TRBV7-2 | many | ASSPLLGGMGELF
TRBV7-4 | . | ASSFGGIDEQF
TRBV12-3/TRBV12-4 | many | ASSLNSHYEQY